The 11 T cell receptor beta chains in this list originate from one sample, sequenced in a study of identical twins. One entry per CDR3 protein, called by TCRdb with MiXCR from the 5' RACE reads. The sample lists about 240,000 distinct CDR3 sequences; about 10% were seen once. The sequencing input was memory T cells sorted from blood. The source is a man between 50 and 59 years old in good health.

The gene calls are TRBV6-5 and TRBJ1-1, with D possibly being TRBD1 (6 bases). Per germline, CDR1 MNHEY and CDR2 SVGAGI. V shed 3 bases and J shed 11 bases, with 13 bases lying between them. The CDR3 sequence is 12 residues long. CDR3 nucleotide sequence: TGTGCCAGCAGTTATGGCACAGGGAGGGCTTTCTTT. Translating it yields CASSYGTGRAFF.

V and J are TRBV5-1 and TRBJ2-3, with 12 nucleotides matching TRBD2. The CDR3 covers 16 residues. After removal of 0 bases from V and 5 bases from J, the junction contained 4 bases not matched to a gene. Per the germline V gene, CDR1 is SGHRS and CDR2 is YFSETQ. The DNA of the CDR3 is TGCGCCAGCAGCTTGGGCACTAGCGGGGGGCAAGATACGCAGTATTTT. Encoded protein: CASSLGTSGGQDTQYF.

The gene calls are TRBV7-9 and TRBJ1-6, with 9 bases aligning to TRBD1. V lost 1 base and J lost 4; bases outside the gene matches: 5. Germline V CDR1 and CDR2: SEHNR, FQNEAQ (reference sequence). The CDR3 contains 17 residues. CDR3 sequence: CASSLGGTGSYNSPLHF. CDR3 sequence (DNA): TGTGCCAGCAGCTTAGGAGGGACAGGGTCTTATAATTCACCCCTCCACTTT.

The chain joins TRBV11-2 to TRBJ2-2; 10 bases agree with TRBD2. With 8 bases clipped from V and 1 base from J, the junction kept 13 bases outside the gene matches. The CDR3 covers 18 residues. Germline CDR1 reads SGHAT; CDR2 reads FQNNGV. The CDR3 sequence is CASGGPATSGRNTGELFF. The CDR3 nucleotides read TGTGCCAGCGGCGGGCCGGCGACTAGCGGGCGGAACACCGGGGAGCTGTTTTTT.

This clonotype has only a few counts. The CDR3 loop is CASSRQASSYEQYF. The DNA for the CDR3 is TGTGCCAGCAGTAGACAGGCGAGCTCCTACGAGCAGTACTTC. The chain is built from TRBV2 and TRBJ2-7, with D maybe TRBD1 (6 bases). The CDR3 runs to 14 residues. CDR1 SNHLY and CDR2 FYNNEI come from the germline V gene. The V end was cut by 5 bases, the J end by 0 bases, with 11 bases between. The full variable domain, in which reference TRBV2 and TRBJ2-7 provide the parts outside the CDR3, is EPEVTQTPSHQVTQMGQEVILRCVPISNHLYFYWYRQILGQKVEFLVSFYNNEISEKSEIFDDQFSVERPDGSNFTLKIRSTKLEDSAMYFCASSRQASSYEQYFGPGTRLTVT.

This clonotype was seen a handful of times. This sequence joins TRBV15 and TRBJ2-5; perhaps TRBD2 as D (6 bases). CDR3 length equals 15 residues. The germline V gene has CDR1 LNHNV and CDR2 YYDKDF (reference sequence). The V end was cut by 2 bases, the J end by 3 bases, with 13 bases between. Here the CDR3 reads CATSRSLRREETQYF. Here the CDR3 DNA reads TGTGCCACCAGCAGATCGCTGCGGAGGGAAGAGACCCAGTACTTC.

The genes are TRBV5-6 and TRBJ2-7; D is tentatively TRBD1 or TRBD2 (6 bases each). Per germline, CDR1 SGHDT and CDR2 YYEEEE. The CDR3 has 14 amino acids. V lost 4 bases, J lost 1 base, and 12 bases lay in between. DNA for the CDR3: TGTGCCAGCAGCGCGGGACACCGGTCCTACGAGCAGTACTTC. This encodes CASSAGHRSYEQYF.

This clonotype appeared a few times. The chain couples TRBV7-9 to TRBJ2-3, with unresolved D. The CDR3 has 12 residues. Germline V gene sequence: CDR1 SEHNR, CDR2 FQNEAQ (reference sequence). V dropped 5 bases and J dropped 6 bases, with 9 bases sitting between them. CDR3 DNA sequence: TGTGCCAGCAGCCGGATCTCGGATACGCAGTATTTT. Protein product: CASSRISDTQYF.

Remarks on this clonotype: A much larger clone lies one base from this, so it may be a read error. This CDR3 is missing its conserved last phenylalanine or tryptophan, likely due to a read error. The chain has TRBV12-3 or TRBV12-4 and TRBJ2-5; TRBD1 matches 7 bases. The ends lost 6 bases at V and 4 bases at J; junction bases unmatched: 8. The CDR3 consists of 14 residues. The CDR3: CASRKGAVRETQYY. The CDR3 DNA sequence: TGTGCCAGCAGAAAGGGGGCGGTCCGAGAGACCCAGTACTAC.

The chain has TRBV5-1 and TRBJ2-7, with a tentative D call TRBD2 (6 bases). Germline V gene lookup returns CDR1 SGHRS and CDR2 YFSETQ. V gave up 4 bases and J gave up 2 bases, with 13 bases separating them. The CDR3 length is 14 residues. CDR3 DNA: TGCGCCAGCAGCGGGAGCGGAGGGGCCTACGAGCAGTACTTC. Amino acid sequence: CASSGSGGAYEQYF.

This clonotype occurred many times. The chain combines TRBV5-1 with TRBJ2-1, with 8 bases fitting TRBD1. Trimming cost V 4 bases and J 8 bases; bases outside gene matches: 5. The CDR3 loop spans 13 amino acids. The germline CDR1 and CDR2 sequences are SGHRS and YFSETQ. CDR3 region: CASSARTGYEQFF. CDR3 bases: TGCGCCAGCAGCGCCAGGACAGGGTATGAGCAGTTCTTC.